This TCR beta chain stems from a study of cytomegalovirus exposure and HLA in healthy donors (dated by TCRdb to 2016 to 2017). A note on the overall study: In an earlier analysis of 587 of the donors, 276 Gb of sequence data and roughly 100 million unique TCR beta sequences from approximately 180 million T cells were reported. An early release that covered about 600 HLA-typed donors contained approximately 300 gigabases of sequencing data and about 93 million unique TCR sequences. Among the roughly 390 genotyped donors, under 90% belonged to the genetic ancestry cluster associated with self-reported Caucasian donors. The aim of the study was to test whether cataloging public T cell receptors could identify signatures of past pathogen exposure. The study used immunosequencing to profile the T cell repertoires of 666 subjects and linked those repertoires to cytomegalovirus serostatus. Along with the approximately 700-subject first cohort, a separate validation cohort of over a hundred different subjects was used. The study combined high-throughput TCR immunosequencing, statistical association of individual TCRs with disease status, and machine learning to predict cytomegalovirus infection status. In a later analysis, previously published TCR beta repertoires from 500 to 750 donors were re-analyzed and high-resolution HLA genotyping was added so that TCR occurrence patterns could be studied. Rather than drawing on any new phenotypic data, the later analysis identified candidate immune exposures from TCR beta sequences and the way those sequences occurred across donors. In an earlier analysis of 550 to 700 of the donors, high-throughput TCR beta sequencing was used to judge whether each TCR beta V gene segment behaved as functional or pseudogenic. Donor age, sex, ethnicity and CMV serostatus were compiled alongside the repertoire data. A later genetic analysis took genome-wide SNP genotypes for about 65% of the 666 donors and used that subset as a discovery cohort. Every discovery cohort repertoire had been produced on one sequencing platform. HLA typing covered class I and class II loci at four-digit resolution. Typing coverage varied by locus: roughly 629-630 donors for A, B, C, DRB1 and DQB1; about 520 for DQA1; more than 600 for DPA1; around 490 for DPB1. Several DR-DQ haplotypes were treated as single units for association and clustering because of strong linkage in the cohort. Among some 400 genotyped donors of the cohort, an average of approximately 230,000 unique TCR beta nucleotide sequences were sequenced per donor, around 20% of them non-productive. Findings and caveats that apply to the study as a whole: A later analysis found that TCR association rates varied across HLA loci, with DRB1 alleles showing the most associated TCRs and HLA-C alleles the fewest. Assigning TCR associations to individual alleles was difficult when HLA alleles, especially DR and DQ, strongly co-occurred. The presence/absence analyses assumed that sequencing depth was roughly uniform across donors, and that assumption may not be true. A further reported finding was that TCR beta sequences accurately predicted the HLA-A and HLA-B alleles for most subjects in the first cohort. A cluster of highly shared sequence variants was judged likely to be a technical artifact of the sequencing pipeline. In vitro tests confirmed that a few of the cytomegalovirus-associated TCR beta chains recognize cytomegalovirus antigens. A later analysis reported that several top co-occurrence clusters appeared linked to parvovirus B19, influenza, CMV and Epstein-Barr virus. The 87-base-pair reads could not distinguish some IMGT-functional V segments, including TRBV6-2 and TRBV6-3, so those segments were excluded. Because counts were too low, seventeen rarely observed V segments, including chromosome 9 orphons, were excluded from the earlier analysis of 587 of the donors. A later analysis associated 15,000 or so TCR beta sequences with specific HLA alleles at a false discovery rate of 0.05. HLA typing was unavailable for some donors at each locus, so association tests used only the typed subset. A later genetic analysis associated a missense DCLRE1C variant with V-gene and J-gene trimming of TCR beta chains, and an independent cohort replicated the association. The authors suggested that the approach could potentially be generalized to other disease states and immunological phenotypes. Most TCR sequences were seen in very few donors, while some public TCRs were found in many individuals. In an earlier analysis of several hundred of the donors, most TCR beta V segments were observed in productive rearrangements about 87% or about 30% of the time, broadly matching IMGT annotations. In both the original and validation cohorts, the classifier was reported to diagnose cytomegalovirus status with high specificity and sensitivity. Immune exposure information for the cohort was limited to CMV serostatus. Compared with the approximately 720-donor mean, donors in an Asian-associated ancestry cluster had fewer N-insertions in productive TCRs, according to a later genetic analysis. Only TCR beta chains were sequenced in this cohort, and the absence of alpha or paired-chain data limited detectable features. A total of roughly 160 TCR beta chains were listed by the study as associated with cytomegalovirus. Linkage disequilibrium might explain the correlated functional status among segregating V segments, but an unknown experimental factor could not be ruled out. In a later analysis, HLA-associated TCR beta chains showed more clonal expansion and lower generation probabilities than non-associated chains that were equally common. According to a later analysis, most CMV-associated TCR beta chains appeared to be HLA-restricted, and the HLA associations seemed to be driven largely by CMV exposure.

On this clone itself: The target of this receptor is not known. The same CDR3 can be traced to other DNA sequences in this sample.

The library was built by means of the immunoSEQ multiplex PCR assay. The multiplex PCR relied on a mix of 60 forward primers for TCR Vbeta segments and 13 reverse primers for TCR Jbeta segments. Amplification of the CDR3 region of rearranged TCR beta genes was performed with a multiplex PCR assay on genomic DNA. The amplified TCR beta libraries were sequenced on the Illumina HiSeq System as 87-base-pair reads. Concerning the study's data processing: A later analysis tallied approximately 87 million unique TCR beta chains across the roughly 610 repertoires, and 10 million to 11 million of those chains were shared by two or more donors. To remove PCR and sequencing errors, raw reads were error-corrected and collapsed into unique sequences using a nearest-neighbor algorithm that merged closely related sequences. Alignment of CDR3 sequences to IMGT reference sequences was used to assign V, D and J gene segments. For a sequence to be retained, at least a six-nucleotide match to both a V gene segment and a J gene segment was required. Rearrangements were classified as productive when the CDR3 lacked stop codons and remained in frame with V and J, and all other rearrangements were classified as non-productive. CDR3 was defined by IMGT convention, running from the second conserved V-encoded cysteine to the conserved J-encoded phenylalanine. The earlier analysis of a few hundred of the donors excluded any sequence lacking an unambiguous match to a single V gene segment. In an earlier analysis of approximately 610 of the donors, V segments were called functional above 56.7% productive rearrangements and were called segregating when the between-donor standard deviation exceeded 5%. To diagnose cytomegalovirus status from the catalog of TCR beta chain sequences, a statistical classification framework was built. A later analysis assigned V and J genes by comparing TCR nucleotide sequences with IMGT/GENE-DB human TR gene sequences. The TCRdist pipeline was used in a later analysis to assign CDR3 sequences and most-parsimonious VDJ recombination scenarios. In a later analysis, each TCR beta chain was defined by its CDR3 amino acid sequence together with its V-gene family, and reads without a unique V-gene family were excluded. A later analysis removed 592 highly shared, low-generation-probability nucleotide sequences to deal with suspected cross-contamination and a sequencing artifact. A later analysis calculated a clonal expansion index for each public chain from normalized within-repertoire ranks of inferred template counts. A later analysis computed generation probabilities with a VDJ recombination model fitted to out-of-frame rearrangements, and checked the results against IGoR. Hypergeometric tests were used in a later analysis to score TCR-TCR, TCR-HLA and TCR-CMV co-occurrence, with a repertoire-size bias correction applied to the TCR pairs. A later analysis estimated false discovery rates by permuting HLA or CMV assignments 20 times. In a later analysis, co-occurring TCRs were grouped using DBSCAN, and TCRdist sequence similarity was added for clustering within HLA-allele-positive subsets. Repertoires with fewer than 30,000 or more than 120,000 public chains, plus five repertoires with anomalous nucleotide sharing, were excluded from co-occurrence clustering. Not all clones reach the TCRdb copy of this immuneACCESS table, which keeps in-frame sequences only. Checked studies attribute under half of the gap to unresolved V genes and leave the rest unexplained. The V and J calls and clone size come from that table; D and trimming were worked out from the DNA. The table of this sample itemizes about 46,000 clones. Of the sample, approximately 1% is held by the ten largest clones.

There are 15 amino acids in the CDR3, from cysteine to phenylalanine inclusive. Of the read, only the CDR3 DNA is kept; its 45 bases are in frame from base 1. The germline V gene specifies LGHNA as CDR1 and YNFKEQ as CDR2. V drops 4 bases and J drops 0 bases, leaving 11 bases in between. The cohort comprised several hundred healthy bone marrow donors. At the time of sampling, all cohort members were nominally healthy, though unrecorded immune exposures were likely present. The donor was CMV seronegative and belonged to the group of 352 seronegative cohort members. Each donor provided a peripheral blood sample, and peripheral blood mononuclear cells were used for TCR beta sequencing. The Qiagen DNeasy Blood Extraction Kit was used to extract genomic DNA from the blood cell samples.

The sequence links TRBV4-2 to TRBJ2-3, with the D gene not clear enough to name. The sequencing input was PBMCs. This clonotype originated in a woman aged 40 to 50 in good health and CMV-seronegative. Here is the DNA: TGTGCCAGCAGCCCGACGGGTTCTAGCACAGATACGCAGTATTTT. It encodes CASSPTGSSTDTQYF.